The present T cell receptor (beta chain) was sequenced within a study of cytomegalovirus exposure and HLA in healthy donors. General study points: The study labeled more than 150 TCR beta chains cytomegalovirus-associated. The classifier reportedly diagnosed cytomegalovirus status with high sensitivity and specificity.

This PCR relied on a set of 60 Vbeta primers and 13 Jbeta primers. Sequenced by immunoSEQ multiplex PCR; TCRdb stores in-frame clones only, minus some. Of approximately 160,000 clones detected, 65% to 85% appear once; the ten largest clones hold about 7.7%. A single count supports this clone. Antigen: not known. There are 15 residues in the CDR3. The ends were cut back, 0 bases at V and 7 bases at J, with 18 bases in the middle. The V gene's germline CDR1 is SQVTM and CDR2 ANQGSEA. Sequences were obtained from PBMCs. This receptor was obtained from a middle-aged woman in good health and CMV-seropositive. This rearrangement joins TRBV29-1 to TRBJ1-2; the D gene is possibly TRBD1 (5 bases). The CDR3 DNA reads TGCAGCGTTGAAGATGGGGGTCGGGGGTTCGGTGGCTACACCTTC. Translating it yields CSVEDGGRGFGGYTF.